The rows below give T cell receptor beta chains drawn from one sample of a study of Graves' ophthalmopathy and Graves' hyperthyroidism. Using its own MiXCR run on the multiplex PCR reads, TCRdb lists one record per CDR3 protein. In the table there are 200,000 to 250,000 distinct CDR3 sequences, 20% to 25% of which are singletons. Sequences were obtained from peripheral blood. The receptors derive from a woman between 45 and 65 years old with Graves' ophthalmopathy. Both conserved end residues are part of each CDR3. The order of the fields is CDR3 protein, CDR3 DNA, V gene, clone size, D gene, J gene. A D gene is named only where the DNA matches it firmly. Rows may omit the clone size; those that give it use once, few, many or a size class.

CDR3 protein: CASSPKQGLLSSGANVLTF
CDR3 DNA: TGTGCCAGCAGTCCTAAGCAGGGACTCCTGAGCTCTGGGGCCAACGTCCTGACTTTC
V gene: TRBV11-2
clone size: .
D gene: .
J gene: TRBJ2-6

CDR3 protein: CASSQEVAQRNTEAFF
CDR3 DNA: TGCGCCAGCAGCCAAGAGGTAGCCCAAAGGAACACTGAAGCTTTCTTT
V gene: TRBV4-1
clone size: many
D gene: .
J gene: TRBJ1-1

CDR3 protein: CASSLGMAEGAYEQYF
CDR3 DNA: TGTGCCAGCAGCTTAGGAATGGCAGAGGGGGCTTACGAGCAGTACTTC
V gene: TRBV11-2
clone size: many
D gene: TRBD1
J gene: TRBJ2-7

CDR3 protein: CASSLVGRAGELFF
CDR3 DNA: TGTGCCAGCAGCTTAGTAGGGCGGGCCGGGGAGCTGTTTTTT
V gene: TRBV7-6
clone size: many
D gene: .
J gene: TRBJ2-2

CDR3 protein: CASSPAQDYGYTF
CDR3 DNA: TGTGCCAGCAGCCCCGCTCAGGACTATGGCTACACCTTC
V gene: TRBV11-1
clone size: few
D gene: .
J gene: TRBJ1-2

CDR3 protein: CASTLHDPRTGAFF
CDR3 DNA: TGTGCCAGCACCCTACACGACCCCCGGACGGGGGCTTTCTTT
V gene: TRBV12-3/TRBV12-4
clone size: many
D gene: .
J gene: TRBJ1-1

CDR3 protein: CSARALAYEQYF
CDR3 DNA: TGCAGTGCTAGAGCCCTCGCCTACGAGCAGTACTTC
V gene: TRBV20-1
clone size: many
D gene: .
J gene: TRBJ2-7

CDR3 protein: CASSPDGGGQPQHF
CDR3 DNA: TGTGCCAGCAGCCCTGATGGGGGAGGGCAGCCCCAGCATTTT
V gene: TRBV28
clone size: many
D gene: .
J gene: TRBJ1-5

CDR3 protein: CASRTPERGFMNTEAFF
CDR3 DNA: TGTGCCAGCAGAACACCCGAAAGGGGGTTCATGAACACTGAAGCTTTCTTT
V gene: TRBV11-2
clone size: many
D gene: .
J gene: TRBJ1-1

CDR3 protein: CASNGQGVGYGYTF
CDR3 DNA: TGTGCCAGCAATGGGCAAGGCGTTGGGTATGGCTACACCTTC
V gene: TRBV6-1
clone size: .
D gene: .
J gene: TRBJ1-2

CDR3 protein: CASSHSGAGSGETQYF
CDR3 DNA: TGTGCCAGCAGCCACTCCGGGGCGGGATCAGGAGAGACCCAGTACTTC
V gene: TRBV12-3/TRBV12-4
clone size: many
D gene: .
J gene: TRBJ2-5

CDR3 protein: CAWSVLGASYGYTF
CDR3 DNA: TGTGCCTGGAGTGTACTGGGGGCGAGCTATGGCTACACCTTC
V gene: TRBV30
clone size: many
D gene: .
J gene: TRBJ1-2

CDR3 protein: CASSPTGGDTEAFF
CDR3 DNA: TGTGCCAGCAGCCCGACAGGGGGGGACACTGAAGCTTTCTTT
V gene: TRBV6-9
clone size: many
D gene: TRBD1
J gene: TRBJ1-1

CDR3 protein: CASRHGLAGIETQYF
CDR3 DNA: TGTGCCAGCAGACACGGACTAGCGGGGATAGAGACCCAGTACTTC
V gene: TRBV7-2
clone size: .
D gene: TRBD2
J gene: TRBJ2-5

CDR3 protein: CASSPGSEQYF
CDR3 DNA: TGTGCCAGTAGTCCAGGGAGCGAGCAGTACTTC
V gene: TRBV19
clone size: .
D gene: .
J gene: TRBJ2-7

CDR3 protein: CATSDPGTGTDQPQHF
CDR3 DNA: TGTGCCACCAGTGACCCCGGGACAGGGACCGATCAGCCCCAGCATTTT
V gene: TRBV24-1
clone size: .
D gene: TRBD1
J gene: TRBJ1-5

CDR3 protein: CASTDRGQETQYF
CDR3 DNA: TGTGCCAGTACGGACAGGGGGCAGGAGACCCAGTACTTC
V gene: TRBV19
clone size: .
D gene: TRBD1
J gene: TRBJ2-5